This section outlines one T cell receptor (beta chain) sequence together with its context. In the original processing: It was from reference gene primer amplification that nucleated cell counts were estimated. The data were produced by immunoSEQ multiplex PCR, yet TCRdb's version contains in-frame clones alone and is incomplete. The V and J calls and clone size were taken over from that table, and D and trimming were inferred from the DNA. The sample yields about 130,000 clones, approximately 80% seen once. The V gene lost 1 base and the J gene lost 7 bases, with 20 bases spanning the gap. Germline-derived CDR1 and CDR2 are SQVTM and ANQGSEA. The CDR3 covers 15 residues. The data originate from a study of blood T cell repertoires in COVID-19. Study summary: T cells, B-cell-depleted T cells, or PBMCs supplied cDNA or gDNA.

Material: peripheral blood. The sequence came from a man in his 60s who had recovered from COVID-19. The chain is built from TRBV29-1 and TRBJ2-7, with D perhaps matching TRBD2 (7 bases). CDR3 sequence reads: CSVEVGRGAVGEQYF. In DNA, the CDR3 is TGCAGCGTTGAAGTCGGTCGGGGGGCGGTAGGGGAGCAGTACTTC.